Listed below are T cell receptor beta chains from one sample, sequenced in a study of T-cell memory formation after mild COVID-19. TCRdb re-analysed the 5' RACE reads in MiXCR, keeping a single row per CDR3 protein. Of about 400,000 distinct CDR3 sequences in the sample, 20% to 25% were seen once. The specimen sequenced was PBMCs or a T cell subset sorted from them (not recorded which). These receptors were obtained from an adult woman who had mild COVID-19 (a few samples of this study predate the infection). Cell type and time point are not known. The CDR3 runs from the conserved cysteine through the conserved F or W. The order of the fields is V gene, D gene, J gene, clone size, CDR3 protein, CDR3 DNA. The D gene is left open where the match is weak. Rows give clone size only sometimes, using once, few, many, or a class for an expanded clone.

v_gene: TRBV6-5
d_gene: TRBD1
j_gene: TRBJ1-6
abundance: -
CDR3aa: CASRSGTGSNSPLHF
CDR3nt: TGTGCCAGCAGGTCCGGGACAGGGTCTAATTCACCCCTCCACTTT

v_gene: TRBV12-3/TRBV12-4
d_gene: TRBD2
j_gene: TRBJ2-1
abundance: -
CDR3aa: CASSAQRGYNEQFF
CDR3nt: TGTGCCAGCAGTGCCCAGCGGGGCTACAATGAGCAGTTCTTC

v_gene: TRBV6-4
d_gene: -
j_gene: TRBJ2-3
abundance: -
CDR3aa: CASSDPSWRSTDTQYF
CDR3nt: TGTGCCAGCAGTGACCCAAGTTGGAGAAGCACAGATACGCAGTATTTT

v_gene: TRBV7-8
d_gene: -
j_gene: TRBJ2-3
abundance: -
CDR3aa: CASSGRGGTSTDTQYF
CDR3nt: TGTGCCAGCAGCGGCCGCGGCGGAACTAGCACAGATACGCAGTATTTT

v_gene: TRBV5-1
d_gene: TRBD1
j_gene: TRBJ1-2
abundance: -
CDR3aa: CASRPGTAGAYGYTF
CDR3nt: TGCGCCAGCAGGCCCGGGACAGCGGGGGCCTATGGCTACACCTTC

v_gene: TRBV7-2
d_gene: -
j_gene: TRBJ2-7
abundance: -
CDR3aa: CASSYLTPYEQYF
CDR3nt: TGTGCCAGCAGCTACTTGACACCTTACGAGCAGTACTTC

v_gene: TRBV5-1
d_gene: -
j_gene: TRBJ2-7
abundance: few
CDR3aa: CASSPSMGSSYEQYF
CDR3nt: TGCGCCAGCAGCCCGTCAATGGGAAGCTCCTACGAGCAGTACTTC

v_gene: TRBV6-5
d_gene: -
j_gene: TRBJ2-1
abundance: few
CDR3aa: CASSYYRSGEQFF
CDR3nt: TGTGCCAGCAGTTACTATAGGAGTGGGGAGCAGTTCTTC

v_gene: TRBV7-2
d_gene: TRBD1
j_gene: TRBJ2-5
abundance: -
CDR3aa: CASSRDRGEETQYF
CDR3nt: TGTGCCAGCAGCCGGGACAGGGGGGAAGAGACCCAGTACTTC

v_gene: TRBV30
d_gene: -
j_gene: TRBJ1-5
abundance: few
CDR3aa: CAWSVQISNQPQHF
CDR3nt: TGTGCCTGGAGTGTCCAGATTAGCAATCAGCCCCAGCATTTT

v_gene: TRBV4-2
d_gene: -
j_gene: TRBJ1-2
abundance: -
CDR3aa: CASSPTGRNYGYTF
CDR3nt: TGTGCCAGCAGCCCGACAGGCCGTAACTATGGCTACACCTTC

v_gene: TRBV5-1
d_gene: -
j_gene: TRBJ2-3
abundance: -
CDR3aa: CASQTLGTDTQYF
CDR3nt: TGCGCCAGCCAAACCTTGGGCACAGATACGCAGTATTTT

v_gene: TRBV7-2
d_gene: TRBD1
j_gene: TRBJ1-2
abundance: -
CDR3aa: CASSLIGTVISNGYTF
CDR3nt: TGTGCCAGCAGCTTAATCGGGACAGTCATCTCTAATGGCTACACCTTC

v_gene: TRBV4-1
d_gene: -
j_gene: TRBJ1-2
abundance: many
CDR3aa: CASSQDSSLYGYTF
CDR3nt: TGCGCCAGCAGCCAAGATAGCAGTTTATATGGCTACACCTTC

v_gene: TRBV9
d_gene: -
j_gene: TRBJ2-5
abundance: -
CDR3aa: CASSVAAIRETQYF
CDR3nt: TGTGCCAGCAGCGTAGCGGCGATTAGGGAGACCCAGTACTTC

v_gene: TRBV12-3/TRBV12-4
d_gene: -
j_gene: TRBJ2-2
abundance: -
CDR3aa: CASRMQGTNTGELFF
CDR3nt: TGTGCCAGCAGGATGCAGGGTACGAACACCGGGGAGCTGTTTTTT

v_gene: TRBV2
d_gene: -
j_gene: TRBJ2-7
abundance: -
CDR3aa: CASSVMVEQYF
CDR3nt: TGTGCCAGCAGTGTTATGGTTGAGCAGTACTTC

v_gene: TRBV4-3
d_gene: -
j_gene: TRBJ1-5
abundance: -
CDR3aa: CASSQDRVQPQHF
CDR3nt: TGCGCCAGCAGCCAAGACAGGGTACAGCCCCAGCATTTT

v_gene: TRBV5-1
d_gene: TRBD1
j_gene: TRBJ2-7
abundance: many
CDR3aa: CASSSGTGDYEQYF
CDR3nt: TGCGCCAGCAGCTCCGGGACAGGCGACTACGAGCAGTACTTC

v_gene: TRBV9
d_gene: -
j_gene: TRBJ2-5
abundance: few
CDR3aa: CASSQTGWEGETQYF
CDR3nt: TGTGCCAGCAGTCAGACAGGGTGGGAGGGGGAGACCCAGTACTTC

v_gene: TRBV12-3/TRBV12-4
d_gene: -
j_gene: TRBJ1-1
abundance: few
CDR3aa: CASSLAAEAFF
CDR3nt: TGTGCCAGCAGTTTAGCGGCTGAAGCTTTCTTT

v_gene: TRBV10-3
d_gene: -
j_gene: TRBJ1-2
abundance: few
CDR3aa: CAISPGSNYGYTF
CDR3nt: TGTGCCATCAGTCCCGGGAGTAACTATGGCTACACCTTC

v_gene: TRBV9
d_gene: -
j_gene: TRBJ1-1
abundance: few
CDR3aa: CASSVEGFTEAFF
CDR3nt: TGTGCCAGCAGCGTCGAGGGTTTCACTGAAGCTTTCTTT

v_gene: TRBV6-5
d_gene: TRBD1
j_gene: TRBJ2-6
abundance: few
CDR3aa: CASSYSSQGAGANVLTF
CDR3nt: TGTGCCAGCAGTTACTCGAGCCAGGGGGCTGGGGCCAACGTCCTGACTTTC

v_gene: TRBV5-4
d_gene: TRBD2
j_gene: TRBJ2-3
abundance: -
CDR3aa: CASSPASGGGRTDTQYF
CDR3nt: TGTGCCAGCAGCCCTGCTAGCGGGGGGGGTAGGACAGATACGCAGTATTTT

v_gene: TRBV12-3/TRBV12-4
d_gene: -
j_gene: TRBJ1-2
abundance: few
CDR3aa: CASSDARPNYGYTF
CDR3nt: TGTGCCAGCAGCGATGCCCGACCCAACTATGGCTACACCTTC

v_gene: TRBV7-2
d_gene: -
j_gene: TRBJ2-3
abundance: many
CDR3aa: CASSPDLNREEYF
CDR3nt: TGTGCCAGCAGCCCAGATTTGAACAGGGAAGAGTATTTT

v_gene: TRBV5-1
d_gene: -
j_gene: TRBJ2-7
abundance: -
CDR3aa: CASSGDGLSSYEQYF
CDR3nt: TGCGCCAGCAGCGGGGACGGCTTAAGCTCCTACGAGCAGTACTTC

v_gene: TRBV15
d_gene: -
j_gene: TRBJ1-5
abundance: -
CDR3aa: CATSNLGNSNQPQHF
CDR3nt: TGTGCCACCAGCAATCTTGGGAATAGCAATCAGCCCCAGCATTTT

v_gene: TRBV24-1
d_gene: TRBD1
j_gene: TRBJ2-1
abundance: -
CDR3aa: CATSPSTGHSYNEQFF
CDR3nt: TGTGCCACCAGTCCCTCGACAGGGCACTCCTACAATGAGCAGTTCTTC

v_gene: TRBV7-3
d_gene: -
j_gene: TRBJ2-7
abundance: many
CDR3aa: CASSLFGGTAYEQYF
CDR3nt: TGTGCCAGCAGCTTATTCGGGGGGACAGCCTACGAGCAGTACTTC

v_gene: TRBV25-1
d_gene: -
j_gene: TRBJ1-1
abundance: -
CDR3aa: CASSEGGANTEAFF
CDR3nt: TGTGCCAGCAGTGAAGGTGGCGCAAACACTGAAGCTTTCTTT

v_gene: TRBV27
d_gene: TRBD1
j_gene: TRBJ1-2
abundance: -
CDR3aa: CASSPDRGSGGYTF
CDR3nt: TGTGCCAGCAGTCCAGACAGGGGGAGTGGAGGCTACACCTTC

v_gene: TRBV4-3
d_gene: -
j_gene: TRBJ2-7
abundance: many
CDR3aa: CASSQEGGYEQYF
CDR3nt: TGCGCCAGCAGCCAAGAGGGCGGTTACGAGCAGTACTTC

v_gene: TRBV7-9
d_gene: TRBD1
j_gene: TRBJ2-1
abundance: few
CDR3aa: CASSRDRDLGEQFF
CDR3nt: TGTGCCAGCAGCCGGGACAGGGACCTCGGTGAGCAGTTCTTC

v_gene: TRBV7-6
d_gene: -
j_gene: TRBJ1-1
abundance: -
CDR3aa: CASSLNHLRGHEAFF
CDR3nt: TGTGCCAGCAGCTTAAATCACCTCCGGGGTCACGAAGCTTTCTTT

v_gene: TRBV7-9
d_gene: TRBD1
j_gene: TRBJ1-2
abundance: -
CDR3aa: CASIRKGQGDGYTF
CDR3nt: TGTGCCAGCATTCGGAAGGGACAGGGGGACGGCTACACCTTC

v_gene: TRBV24-1
d_gene: TRBD2
j_gene: TRBJ2-1
abundance: -
CDR3aa: CATSDPTGTSGRSSYNEQFF
CDR3nt: TGTGCCACCAGTGATCCCACCGGGACTAGCGGGAGGAGCTCCTACAATGAGCAGTTCTTC

v_gene: TRBV15
d_gene: -
j_gene: TRBJ1-4
abundance: few
CDR3aa: CATAPRGVGEKLFF
CDR3nt: TGTGCCACCGCACCTAGGGGGGTAGGAGAAAAACTGTTTTTT

v_gene: TRBV3-1
d_gene: TRBD1
j_gene: TRBJ1-2
abundance: -
CDR3aa: CASSQGQGGNYGYTF
CDR3nt: TGTGCCAGCAGCCAAGGACAGGGGGGGAACTATGGCTACACCTTC

v_gene: TRBV6-5
d_gene: -
j_gene: TRBJ1-2
abundance: -
CDR3aa: CASGRGTRKANYGYTF
CDR3nt: TGTGCCAGCGGGCGGGGCACCCGCAAGGCTAACTATGGCTACACCTTC

v_gene: TRBV12-3/TRBV12-4
d_gene: TRBD2
j_gene: TRBJ2-1
abundance: few
CDR3aa: CASSPTSGDYNEQFF
CDR3nt: TGTGCCAGCAGCCCTACTAGCGGGGACTACAATGAGCAGTTCTTC

v_gene: TRBV11-2
d_gene: TRBD2
j_gene: TRBJ2-3
abundance: few
CDR3aa: CASSLLRGVRDTQYF
CDR3nt: TGTGCCAGCAGCTTACTCCGGGGGGTGAGAGATACGCAGTATTTT

v_gene: TRBV6-1
d_gene: -
j_gene: TRBJ2-4
abundance: -
CDR3aa: CASSAGRADIQYF
CDR3nt: TGTGCCAGCAGTGCGGGAAGGGCGGACATTCAGTACTTC

v_gene: TRBV7-9
d_gene: -
j_gene: TRBJ1-5
abundance: -
CDR3aa: CASSRRIGSNQPQHF
CDR3nt: TGTGCCAGCAGCCGTAGGATAGGGAGCAATCAGCCCCAGCATTTT

v_gene: TRBV30
d_gene: -
j_gene: TRBJ1-1
abundance: few
CDR3aa: CAWSVLGSEAFF
CDR3nt: TGTGCCTGGAGTGTTCTCGGCTCTGAAGCTTTCTTT

v_gene: TRBV12-3/TRBV12-4
d_gene: -
j_gene: TRBJ1-5
abundance: once
CDR3aa: CASSIRASNQPQHF
CDR3nt: TGTGCCAGCAGCATCAGGGCTAGCAATCAGCCCCAGCATTTT

v_gene: TRBV29-1
d_gene: -
j_gene: TRBJ2-1
abundance: -
CDR3aa: CSVEWGHEQFF
CDR3nt: TGCAGCGTTGAGTGGGGGCATGAGCAGTTCTTC

v_gene: TRBV6-5
d_gene: -
j_gene: TRBJ2-5
abundance: few
CDR3aa: CASSRGLETQYF
CDR3nt: TGTGCCAGCAGCAGGGGCTTGGAGACCCAGTACTTC

v_gene: TRBV24-1
d_gene: -
j_gene: TRBJ2-3
abundance: few
CDR3aa: CATSDPKTGFDTQYF
CDR3nt: TGTGCCACCAGTGATCCGAAGACAGGATTTGATACGCAGTATTTT

v_gene: TRBV24-1
d_gene: -
j_gene: TRBJ1-2
abundance: -
CDR3aa: CATSGEGTNYGYTF
CDR3nt: TGTGCCACCAGTGGCGAAGGGACTAACTATGGCTACACCTTC

v_gene: TRBV20-1
d_gene: -
j_gene: TRBJ2-1
abundance: -
CDR3aa: CSADKGQTTKKGNEQFF
CDR3nt: TGCAGTGCTGATAAGGGGCAGACTACTAAGAAGGGGAATGAGCAGTTCTTC

v_gene: TRBV9
d_gene: -
j_gene: TRBJ1-2
abundance: few
CDR3aa: CASSAWDGYGYTF
CDR3nt: TGTGCCAGCAGCGCTTGGGACGGTTATGGCTACACCTTC

v_gene: TRBV12-3/TRBV12-4
d_gene: TRBD1
j_gene: TRBJ2-5
abundance: few
CDR3aa: CASSHGQGSGKTQYF
CDR3nt: TGTGCCAGCAGTCACGGACAGGGGAGTGGGAAGACCCAGTACTTC

v_gene: TRBV7-9
d_gene: -
j_gene: TRBJ2-4
abundance: -
CDR3aa: CASRSRGEGLDIQYF
CDR3nt: TGTGCCAGCAGGTCTCGGGGTGAAGGTTTGGACATTCAGTACTTC

v_gene: TRBV7-2
d_gene: -
j_gene: TRBJ2-5
abundance: -
CDR3aa: CASSPSGSSAWETQYF
CDR3nt: TGTGCCAGCAGCCCGTCGGGCAGCTCAGCCTGGGAGACCCAGTACTTC

v_gene: TRBV15
d_gene: -
j_gene: TRBJ2-7
abundance: -
CDR3aa: CATSRERETGPREQYF
CDR3nt: TGTGCCACCAGCAGAGAAAGAGAGACAGGCCCTCGGGAGCAGTACTTC

v_gene: TRBV12-3/TRBV12-4
d_gene: -
j_gene: TRBJ1-4
abundance: -
CDR3aa: CASSQTGGTNEKLFF
CDR3nt: TGTGCCAGCAGCCAGACGGGCGGAACTAATGAAAAACTGTTTTTT

v_gene: TRBV5-1
d_gene: TRBD1
j_gene: TRBJ2-6
abundance: -
CDR3aa: CASSSGTGLSNVLTF
CDR3nt: TGCGCCAGCAGCTCCGGGACAGGGTTGTCCAACGTCCTGACTTTC